This passage covers 6 T cell receptor beta chains from one sample sequenced in a study of cytomegalovirus exposure and HLA in healthy donors (dated by TCRdb to about 2017). The library was prepared using the immunoSEQ multiplex PCR assay. The multiplex PCR relied on a mix of 60 forward primers for TCR Vbeta segments and 13 reverse primers for TCR Jbeta segments. Sourced from immuneACCESS, this table was stored by TCRdb with only in-frame sequences that have V and J called. A share of the clones is absent; for the studies checked, an unresolved V gene accounts for under half, and the remainder has no known explanation. For this sample there are 180,000 or so clones; roughly 81% appear just once. Approximately 4.4% of the sample is in the top ten clones. Sequencing used PBMCs. These receptors were taken from a woman aged 18-30 years in good health and CMV-seropositive.

V and J are TRBV6-6 and TRBJ2-7; TRBD1 might be the D (6 bases). The V end was cut by 4 bases, the J end by 4 bases, with 17 bases between. Germline lookup yields CDR1 MNHNY and CDR2 SVGAGI (reference sequence). The CDR3 length is 15 residues. In DNA form, the CDR3 reads TGTGCCAGCAGTTCACGAGGGGACAAAATATACGAGCAGTACTTC. Amino acid sequence: CASSSRGDKIYEQYF.

This chain connects TRBV5-6 to TRBJ1-5; D unresolved. CDR1 is SGHDT, CDR2 YYEEEE, per germline. The CDR3 spans 14 residues. The V end was cut by 0 bases, the J end by 2 bases, with 6 bases between. CDR3 sequence reads: CASSLGPRNQPQHF. The CDR3 coding sequence is TGTGCCAGCAGCTTGGGGCCACGCAATCAGCCCCAGCATTTT. The full variable domain, in which reference TRBV5-6 and TRBJ1-5 provide the parts outside the CDR3, is DAGVTQSPTHLIKTRGQQVTLRCSPKSGHDTVSWYQQALGQGPQFIFQYYEEEERQRGNFPDRFSGHQFPNYSSELNVNALLLGDSALYLCASSLGPRNQPQHFGDGTRLSIL.

The chain couples TRBV19 to TRBJ1-1; maybe TRBD1 (6 bases). V lost 4 bases, J lost 1 base, and 13 bases lay in between. The CDR3 spans 15 residues. Per the germline V gene, CDR1 is LNHDA and CDR2 is SQIVND (reference sequence). The CDR3 loop is CASSSNRDTNTEAFF. As DNA, the CDR3 is TGTGCCAGTAGTAGCAACCGGGACACGAACACTGAAGCTTTCTTT. Based on the CDR3 plus reference TRBV19 and TRBJ1-1, the full variable domain is DGGITQSPKYLFRKEGQNVTLSCEQNLNHDAMYWYRQDPGQGLRLIYYSQIVNDFQKGDIAEGYSVSREKKESFPLTVTSAQKNPTAFYLCASSSNRDTNTEAFFGQGTRLTVV.

The rearrangement links TRBV21-1 to TRBJ1-2; the D call of TRBD1 is as the table states it, not checked on the DNA. TRBV21-1 constitutes a pseudogene. This CDR3 has 16 residues. In DNA, the CDR3 is TGTGCCAGCAGCAAAAATAGAGAGGGACAGAACTATGGCTACACCTTC. Translating it yields CASSKNREGQNYGYTF.

This chain joins TRBV7-8 and TRBJ1-1, with unresolved D. From germline, CDR1 is SGHVS and CDR2 FQNEAQ. CDR3 length: 15 residues. The germline V and J ends were trimmed by 0 bases and 8 bases, with 16 bases remaining between them. CDR3 residues: CASSLAPPGAAEAFF. CDR3 coding DNA: TGTGCCAGCAGCTTAGCCCCCCCAGGAGCGGCGGAAGCTTTCTTT.

V gene TRBV7-9 combines with J gene TRBJ1-3, with D uncertain. CDR1 is SEHNR and CDR2 is FQNEAQ in the germline V gene (reference sequence). CDR3 length: 13 residues. The V end lost 2 bases, the J end lost 4 bases, and 6 bases lay between the germline ends. The CDR3 DNA follows: TGTGCCAGCAGCTTATCCCAGGGAAACACCATATATTTT. It yields the protein CASSLSQGNTIYF.